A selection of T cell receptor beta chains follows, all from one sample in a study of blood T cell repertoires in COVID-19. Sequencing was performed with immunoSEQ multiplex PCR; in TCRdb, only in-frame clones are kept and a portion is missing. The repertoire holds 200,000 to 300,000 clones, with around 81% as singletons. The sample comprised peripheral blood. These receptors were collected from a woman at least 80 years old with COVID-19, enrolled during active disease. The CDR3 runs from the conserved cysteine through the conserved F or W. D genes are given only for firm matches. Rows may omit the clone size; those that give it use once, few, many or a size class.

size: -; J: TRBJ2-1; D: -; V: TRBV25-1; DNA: TGTGCCAGCAGTGGGGCAGGGATCGTGAATGAGCAGTTCTTC; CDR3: CASSGAGIVNEQFF
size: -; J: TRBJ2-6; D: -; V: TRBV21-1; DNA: TGTGCCAGCAGCAAACCGGGGGAAGGGCCTGGGGCCAACGTCCTGACTTTC; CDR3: CASSKPGEGPGANVLTF
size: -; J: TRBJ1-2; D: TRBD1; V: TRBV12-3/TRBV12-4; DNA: TGTGCCAGCAGGGACAGGGGGGTTGTCAACTTC; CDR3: CASRDRGVVNF
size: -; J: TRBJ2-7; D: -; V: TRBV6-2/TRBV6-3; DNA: TGTGCCAGCAGTTACGAAGGGACAAAGGGCTACGAGCAGTACTTC; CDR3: CASSYEGTKGYEQYF
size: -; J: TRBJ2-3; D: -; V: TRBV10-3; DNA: TGTGCCATCAGGGGCGGGACTACAGATACGCAGTATTTT; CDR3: CAIRGGTTDTQYF
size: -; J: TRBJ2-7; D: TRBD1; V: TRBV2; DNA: TGTGCCAGCAGTGGACAGGGAATCTACGAGCAGTACTTC; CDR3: CASSGQGIYEQYF
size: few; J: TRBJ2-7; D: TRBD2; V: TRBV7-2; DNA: TGTGCCAGCAGCTTACAAACGGGAGGGCCCCACGAGCAGTACTTC; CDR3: CASSLQTGGPHEQYF
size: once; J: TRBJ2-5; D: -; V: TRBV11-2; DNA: TGTGCCAGCAGCCGTAAAACCGGACTTCTAGCGAATCCCCAAGAGACCCAGTACTTC; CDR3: CASSRKTGLLANPQETQYF
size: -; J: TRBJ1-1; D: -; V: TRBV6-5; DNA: TGTGCCAGCACCGCAATCGGGGGGAAAACTGAAGCTTTCTTT; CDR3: CASTAIGGKTEAFF
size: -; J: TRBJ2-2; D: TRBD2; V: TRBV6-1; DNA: TGTGCCAGCAGTGAACAGCTAGCGGGGACCACCGGGGAGCTGTTTTTT; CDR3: CASSEQLAGTTGELFF
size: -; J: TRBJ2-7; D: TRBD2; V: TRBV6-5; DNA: TGTGCCAGCAGTTACGACGCGGGGGGTACCTACGAGCAGTACTTC; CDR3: CASSYDAGGTYEQYF
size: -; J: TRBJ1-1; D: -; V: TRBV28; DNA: TGTGCCAGCAGAGGGGACACTGAAGCTTTCTTT; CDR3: CASRGDTEAFF
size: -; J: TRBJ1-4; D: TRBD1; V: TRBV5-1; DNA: TGCGCCAGCAGCTCCACAGGGGCCACTAATGAAAAACTGTTTTTT; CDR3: CASSSTGATNEKLFF
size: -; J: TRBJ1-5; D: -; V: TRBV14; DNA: TGTGCCAGCAGCCAAGGCGGGCCCCAGCATTTT; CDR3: CASSQGGPQHF
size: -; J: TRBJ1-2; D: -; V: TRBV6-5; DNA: TGTGCCAGCAGTCTCCTAAGCGGGACTGATGGCTACACCTTC; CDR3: CASSLLSGTDGYTF
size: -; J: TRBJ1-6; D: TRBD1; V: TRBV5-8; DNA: TGTGCCAGCAGCTCCCGCGGACAGGGACGGTCACCCCTCCACTTT; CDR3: CASSSRGQGRSPLHF
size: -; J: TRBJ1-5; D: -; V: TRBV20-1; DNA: TGCAGTGCTAGTATCAGTAGCAATCAGCCCCAGCATTTT; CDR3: CSASISSNQPQHF
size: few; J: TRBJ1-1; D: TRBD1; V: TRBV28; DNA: TGTGCCAGCAGTTCCAGGGGGGTGTACACTGAAGCTTTCTTT; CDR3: CASSSRGVYTEAFF
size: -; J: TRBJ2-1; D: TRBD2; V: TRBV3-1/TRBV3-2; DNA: TGTGCCAGCAGCCAAGAGGGGGGGACTAGCGGTATGGTCTTC; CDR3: CASSQEGGTSGMVF
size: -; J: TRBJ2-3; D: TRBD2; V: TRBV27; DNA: TGTGCCAGCCGGCTGTCGACTAGCGCTACAGATACGCAGTATTTT; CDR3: CASRLSTSATDTQYF
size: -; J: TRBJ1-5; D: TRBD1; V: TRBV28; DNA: TGTGCCAGCAAACAGGGGGCATATAGCAATCAGCCCCAGCATTTT; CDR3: CASKQGAYSNQPQHF
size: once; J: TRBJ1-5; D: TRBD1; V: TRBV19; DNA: TGTGCCACCAAGGACAGGGAAGGCGGGTTCAGCAATCAGCCCCAGCATTTT; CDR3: CATKDREGGFSNQPQHF
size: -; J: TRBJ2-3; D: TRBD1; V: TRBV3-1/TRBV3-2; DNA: TGTGCCAGCAGACGACAGGGAGATACGCAGTATTTT; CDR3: CASRRQGDTQYF
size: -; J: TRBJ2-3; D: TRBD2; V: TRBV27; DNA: TGTGCCAGCAGTCCATGGGGGACTAGCGGGACTGCGGATACGCAGTATTTT; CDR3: CASSPWGTSGTADTQYF
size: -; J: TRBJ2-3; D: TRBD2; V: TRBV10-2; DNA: TGCGCCAGCAGCGGCGGGGGGGCCGAAGATACGCAGTATTTT; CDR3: CASSGGGAEDTQYF
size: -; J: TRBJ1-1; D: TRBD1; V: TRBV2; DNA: TGTGCCAGTAACAGGGGCGGGATGAACACTGAAGCTTTCTTT; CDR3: CASNRGGMNTEAFF
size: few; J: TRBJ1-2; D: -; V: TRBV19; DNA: TGTGCCAGTAGTATGGGCAGGGAGGGGAACTATGGCTACACCTTC; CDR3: CASSMGREGNYGYTF
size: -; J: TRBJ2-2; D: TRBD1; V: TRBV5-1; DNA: TGCGCCAGCGGTTCGATGGGGACAGGGGCCGGGGAGCTGTTTTTT; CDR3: CASGSMGTGAGELFF
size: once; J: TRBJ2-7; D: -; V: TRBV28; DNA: TGTGCCAGCCATGGGCCCATGGCCTCCGAGCAGTACTTC; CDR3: CASHGPMASEQYF
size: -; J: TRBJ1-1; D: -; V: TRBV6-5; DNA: TGTGCCAGCAGAGGGACTTTGAACACTGAAGCTTTCTTT; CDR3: CASRGTLNTEAFF
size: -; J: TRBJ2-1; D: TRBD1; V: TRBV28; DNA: TGTGCCAGCAGCCCCCCTCAGGGGGCGAGCTCCTACAATGAGCAGTTCTTC; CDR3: CASSPPQGASSYNEQFF
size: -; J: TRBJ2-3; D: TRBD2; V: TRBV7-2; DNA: TGTGCCAGCAGTTTGATGACTAGCGGGAGGTATACGCAGTATTTT; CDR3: CASSLMTSGRYTQYF
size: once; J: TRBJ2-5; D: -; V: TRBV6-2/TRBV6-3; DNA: TGTGCCAGCAGTTGGGGGGGACAGGACTCATCTGGGACCCAGTACTTC; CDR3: CASSWGGQDSSGTQYF
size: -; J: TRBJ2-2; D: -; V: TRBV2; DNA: TGTGCCAGCCGAGCAACCGGGGAGCTGTTTTTT; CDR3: CASRATGELFF
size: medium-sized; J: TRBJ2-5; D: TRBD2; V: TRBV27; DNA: TGTGCCAGCAGTTGGCGGGCGGGAGGTTATGAGACCCAGTACTTC; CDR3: CASSWRAGGYETQYF
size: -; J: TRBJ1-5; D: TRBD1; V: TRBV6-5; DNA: TGTGCCAGCAGCCCGGGACAGTTCAATCAGCCCCAGCATTTT; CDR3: CASSPGQFNQPQHF
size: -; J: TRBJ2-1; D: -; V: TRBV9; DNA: TGTGCCAGCAGCGCTCCGGGATCCCCCTACAATGAGCAGTTCTTC; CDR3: CASSAPGSPYNEQFF
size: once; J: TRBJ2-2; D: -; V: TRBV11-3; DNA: TGTGCCAAGGAGGGCGACGGGGAGCTGTTTTTT; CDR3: CAKEGDGELFF
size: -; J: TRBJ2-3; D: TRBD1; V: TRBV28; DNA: TGTGCCAGCAGACTTACAGGGGGCACAGATACGCAGTATTTT; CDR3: CASRLTGGTDTQYF
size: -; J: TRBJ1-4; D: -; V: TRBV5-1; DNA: TGCGCCAGCAGCTATTCAGGGTTTAATGAAAAACTGTTTTTT; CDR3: CASSYSGFNEKLFF
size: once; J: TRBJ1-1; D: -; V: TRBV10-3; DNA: TGTGCCATCGGTAAGGCCCCAGGGTTCACTGAAGCTTTCTTT; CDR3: CAIGKAPGFTEAFF
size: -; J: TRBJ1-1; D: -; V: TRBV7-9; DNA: TGTGCCAGCGGAAAGGCGGAAGACACTGAAGCTTTCTTT; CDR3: CASGKAEDTEAFF
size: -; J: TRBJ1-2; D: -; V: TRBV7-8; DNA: TGTGCCAGCAGCTTAGTGCCCCAGGCTAACTATGGCTACACCTTC; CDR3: CASSLVPQANYGYTF
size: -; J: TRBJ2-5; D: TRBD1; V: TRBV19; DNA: TGTGCCAGTAGTTCCGACAGGGTCTCTGGAGAGACCCAGTACTTC; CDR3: CASSSDRVSGETQYF
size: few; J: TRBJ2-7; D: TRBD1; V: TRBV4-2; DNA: TGTGCCAGCAGCCTCCGGGACAGGGACTCCTACGAGCAGTACTTC; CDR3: CASSLRDRDSYEQYF
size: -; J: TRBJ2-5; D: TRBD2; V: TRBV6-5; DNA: TGTGCCAGCAGAGGACTAGCGGGACAAGTGGAGACCCAGTACTTC; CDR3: CASRGLAGQVETQYF
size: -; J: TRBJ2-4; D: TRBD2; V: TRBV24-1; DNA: TGTGCCACCAGTGTGGGGGGGGAAACCAAAAACATTCAGTACTTC; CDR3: CATSVGGETKNIQYF
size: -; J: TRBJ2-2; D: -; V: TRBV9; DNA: TGTGCCAGCAGCGTAGCTCCCGGGTACACCGGGGAGCTGTTTTTT; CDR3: CASSVAPGYTGELFF